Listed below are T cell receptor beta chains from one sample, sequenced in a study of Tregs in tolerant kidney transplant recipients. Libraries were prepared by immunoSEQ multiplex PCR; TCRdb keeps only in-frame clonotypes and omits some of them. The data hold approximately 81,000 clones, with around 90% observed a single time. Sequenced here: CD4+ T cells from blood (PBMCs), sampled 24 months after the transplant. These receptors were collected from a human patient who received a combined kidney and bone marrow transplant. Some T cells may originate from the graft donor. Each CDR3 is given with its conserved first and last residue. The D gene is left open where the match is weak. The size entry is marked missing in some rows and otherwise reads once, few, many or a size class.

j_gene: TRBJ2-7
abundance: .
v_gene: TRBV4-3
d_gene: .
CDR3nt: TGCGCCAGCAGCCAAGTTAACGGCGAGCAGTACTTC
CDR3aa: CASSQVNGEQYF

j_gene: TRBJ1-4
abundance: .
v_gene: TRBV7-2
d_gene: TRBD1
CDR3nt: TGTGCCAGCAGCTTGTCGGGACAGCCCAATGAAAAACTGTTTTTT
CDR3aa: CASSLSGQPNEKLFF

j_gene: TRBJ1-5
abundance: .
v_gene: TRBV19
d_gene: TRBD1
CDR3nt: TGTGCCAGTATGGACAGGGGGCATCAGCCCCAGCATTTT
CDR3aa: CASMDRGHQPQHF

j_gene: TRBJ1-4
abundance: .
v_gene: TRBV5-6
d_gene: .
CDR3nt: TGTGCCAGCAGCCCTGACCTCAGGGGCGAAAAACTGTTTTTT
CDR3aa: CASSPDLRGEKLFF

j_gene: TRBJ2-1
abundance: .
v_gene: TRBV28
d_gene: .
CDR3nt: TGTGTGGCGAAAAAGGGGGGGAGCTCCTACAATGAGCAGTTCTTC
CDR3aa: CVAKKGGSSYNEQFF

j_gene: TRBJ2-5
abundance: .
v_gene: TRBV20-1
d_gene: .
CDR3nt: TGCAGTGCTATACTTGAGACCCAGTACTTC
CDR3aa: CSAILETQYF

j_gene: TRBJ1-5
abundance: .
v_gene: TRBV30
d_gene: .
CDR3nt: TGTGCCTGGAGTGTTTCAGGGGTACGTCAGCCCCAGCATTTT
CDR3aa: CAWSVSGVRQPQHF

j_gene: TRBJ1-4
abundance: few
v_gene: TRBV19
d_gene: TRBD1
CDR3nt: TGTGCCAGTAGTAGCCCTCGGACAGGGGGCTCTGAAAAACTGTTTTTT
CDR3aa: CASSSPRTGGSEKLFF

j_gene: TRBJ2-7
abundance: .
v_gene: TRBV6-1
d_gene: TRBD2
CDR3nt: TGTGCCAGCAGTGAATACCCCAGGACTAGCCCCAACGAGCAGTACTTC
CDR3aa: CASSEYPRTSPNEQYF

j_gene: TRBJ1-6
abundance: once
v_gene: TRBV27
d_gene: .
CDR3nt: TGTGCCAGCAGTTTCTTTCGGGGGGATTATAATTCACCCCTCCACTTT
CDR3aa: CASSFFRGDYNSPLHF

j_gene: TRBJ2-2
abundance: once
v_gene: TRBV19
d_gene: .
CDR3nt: TGTGCCAGTAGTCCCCAGTCCGGGGAGCTGTTTTTT
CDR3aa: CASSPQSGELFF

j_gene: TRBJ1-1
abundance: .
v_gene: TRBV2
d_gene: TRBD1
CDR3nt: TGTGCTCTACAGGGGGCTGGGACTGAAGCTTTCTTT
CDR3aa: CALQGAGTEAFF

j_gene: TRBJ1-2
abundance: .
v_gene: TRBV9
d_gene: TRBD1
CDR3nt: TGTGCCAGCAGCCGACAGGGACACTATGGCTACACCTTC
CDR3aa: CASSRQGHYGYTF

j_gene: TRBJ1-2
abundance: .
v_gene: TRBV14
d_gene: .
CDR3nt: TGTGCCAGCAGCAGCGACCGGGTCGGCTACACCTTC
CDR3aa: CASSSDRVGYTF

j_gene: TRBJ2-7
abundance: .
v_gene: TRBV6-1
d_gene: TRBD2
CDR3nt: TGTGCCAGCATTCCTAGCGGGAGATGGTCCTACGAGCAGTACTTC
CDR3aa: CASIPSGRWSYEQYF

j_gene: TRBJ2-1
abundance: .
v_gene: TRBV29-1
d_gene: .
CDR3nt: TGCAGCGTTGAACGGGGATCCTACAATGAGCAGTTCTTC
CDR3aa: CSVERGSYNEQFF

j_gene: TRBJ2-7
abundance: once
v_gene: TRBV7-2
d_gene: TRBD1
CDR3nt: TGTGCCAGCAGCCGTCGACAGGGACCCTCCTACGAGCAGTACTTC
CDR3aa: CASSRRQGPSYEQYF

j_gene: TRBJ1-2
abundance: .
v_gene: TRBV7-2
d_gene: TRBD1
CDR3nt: TGTGCCAGCAGCTTGCCCGAAACAGGGGGCTATGGCTACACCTTC
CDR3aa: CASSLPETGGYGYTF

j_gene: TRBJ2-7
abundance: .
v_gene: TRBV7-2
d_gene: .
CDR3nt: TGTGCCAGCAGCTCCCGTATCTCCCTAGGGGGCTACGAGCAGTACTTC
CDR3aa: CASSSRISLGGYEQYF

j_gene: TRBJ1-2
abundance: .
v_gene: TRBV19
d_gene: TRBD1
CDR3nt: TGTGCCACCAACCAACCAGGGGGCGTCCGGAGCTATGGCTACACCTTC
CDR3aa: CATNQPGGVRSYGYTF

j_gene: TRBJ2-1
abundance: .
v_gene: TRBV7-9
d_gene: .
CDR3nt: TGTGCCAGCAGCTACGGGGGTATGAATGAGCAGTTCTTC
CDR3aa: CASSYGGMNEQFF

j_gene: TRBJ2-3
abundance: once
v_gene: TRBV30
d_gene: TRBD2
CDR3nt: TGTGCCTGGAGTGCAAGCGGGGGGACCCAAAGAGATACGCAGTATTTT
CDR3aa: CAWSASGGTQRDTQYF

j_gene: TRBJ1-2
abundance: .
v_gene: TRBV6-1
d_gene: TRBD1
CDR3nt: TGTGCCAGCAGTATCGACAGGGGTGGTGGCTACACCTTC
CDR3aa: CASSIDRGGGYTF

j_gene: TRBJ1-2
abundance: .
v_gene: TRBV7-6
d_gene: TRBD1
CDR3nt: TGTGCCAGCAGCTCGCTGCCGGGGACAGCTAACTATGGCTACACCTTC
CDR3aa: CASSSLPGTANYGYTF

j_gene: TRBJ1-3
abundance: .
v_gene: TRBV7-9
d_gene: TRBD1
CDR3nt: TGTGCCAGCAGCTCCCGGACAGGTGGAAACACCATATATTTT
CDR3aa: CASSSRTGGNTIYF

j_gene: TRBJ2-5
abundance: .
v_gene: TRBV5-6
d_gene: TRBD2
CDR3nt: TGTGCCAGCAGCTTGGCAGCGGGAGGAGAGACCCAGTACTTC
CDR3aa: CASSLAAGGETQYF

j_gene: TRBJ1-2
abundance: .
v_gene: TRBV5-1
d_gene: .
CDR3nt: TGCGCCAGCAGCTTGGACCTTCCCGCGGGGGCAAACTATGGCTACACCTTC
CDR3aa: CASSLDLPAGANYGYTF

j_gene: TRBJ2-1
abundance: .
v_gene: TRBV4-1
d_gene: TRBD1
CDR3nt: TGCGCCAGCAGCCAAGGTCGACAGGGGGCTTTCTACAATGAGCAGTTCTTC
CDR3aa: CASSQGRQGAFYNEQFF

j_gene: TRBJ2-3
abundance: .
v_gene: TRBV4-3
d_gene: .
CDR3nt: TGCGCCAGCAGCCAAGATATTCGGGAGACAGATACGCAGTATTTT
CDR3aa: CASSQDIRETDTQYF

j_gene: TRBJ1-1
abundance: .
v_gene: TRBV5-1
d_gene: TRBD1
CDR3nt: TGCGCCAGCAGCAGCGACAGGGGTAGGGGCACTGAAGCTTTCTTT
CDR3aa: CASSSDRGRGTEAFF

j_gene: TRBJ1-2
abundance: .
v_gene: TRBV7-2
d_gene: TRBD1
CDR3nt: TGTGCCAGCAGCTTAGGACAGGGAGGCTATGGCTACACCTTC
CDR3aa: CASSLGQGGYGYTF

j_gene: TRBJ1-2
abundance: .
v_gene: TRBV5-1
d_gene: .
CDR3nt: TGCGCCAGCAGCTTGTTGAATCCGTCCAGTTCGGGGTTTAGTTCTGGCTACACCTTC
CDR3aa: CASSLLNPSSSGFSSGYTF

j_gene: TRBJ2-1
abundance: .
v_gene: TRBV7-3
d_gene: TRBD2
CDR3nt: TGTGCCAGCAGCTTAAGCGGGAGGAAGTTTGATGAGCAGTTCTTC
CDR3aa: CASSLSGRKFDEQFF

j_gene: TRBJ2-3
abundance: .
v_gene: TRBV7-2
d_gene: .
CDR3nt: TGTGCCAGCAGCTTGAAGAGACTAGATACGCAGTATTTT
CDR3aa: CASSLKRLDTQYF

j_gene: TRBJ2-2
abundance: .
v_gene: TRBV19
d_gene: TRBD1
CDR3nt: TGTGCCAGTAGTGTCGACAGGGTGCACACCGGGGAGCTGTTTTTT
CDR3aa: CASSVDRVHTGELFF

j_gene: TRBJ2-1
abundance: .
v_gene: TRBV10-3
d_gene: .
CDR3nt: TGTGCCACCGGGACATTTCAAGGCAATGAGCAGTTCTTC
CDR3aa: CATGTFQGNEQFF

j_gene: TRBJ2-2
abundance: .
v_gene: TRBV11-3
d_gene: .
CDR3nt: TGTGCCAGCAGCCCTACCGGGACCGGGGAGCTGTTTTTT
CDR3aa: CASSPTGTGELFF

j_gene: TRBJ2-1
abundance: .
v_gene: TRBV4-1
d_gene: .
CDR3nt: TGCGCCAGCAGCCATTATAATGAGCAGTTCTTC
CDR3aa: CASSHYNEQFF

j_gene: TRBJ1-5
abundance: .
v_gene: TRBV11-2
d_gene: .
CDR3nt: TGTGCCAGCAGCTTATTTCCCAGCGCAACCCTCGATAGCAATCAGCCCCAGCATTTT
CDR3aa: CASSLFPSATLDSNQPQHF

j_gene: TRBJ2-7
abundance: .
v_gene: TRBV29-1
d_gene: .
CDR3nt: TGCAGCGTTGGTAGAGGGACATACGAGCAGTACTTC
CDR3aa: CSVGRGTYEQYF

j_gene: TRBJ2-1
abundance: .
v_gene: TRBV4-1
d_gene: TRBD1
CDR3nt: TGCGCCAGCAGCAGCCCGGGACAGGCATACAATGAGCAGTTCTTC
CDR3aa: CASSSPGQAYNEQFF

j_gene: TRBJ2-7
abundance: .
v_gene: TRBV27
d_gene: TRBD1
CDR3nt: TGTGCCAGCAATCAACAGGGGGCGTCCAACGAGCAGTACTTC
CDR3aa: CASNQQGASNEQYF

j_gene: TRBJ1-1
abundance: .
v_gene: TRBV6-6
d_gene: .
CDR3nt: TGTGCCAGCAGCCTTCTCCAGACTGAAGCTTTCTTT
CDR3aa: CASSLLQTEAFF

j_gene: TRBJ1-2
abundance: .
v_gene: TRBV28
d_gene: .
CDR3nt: TGTGCCAGCAGCCTACAGGAACCCTATGGCTACACCTTC
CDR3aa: CASSLQEPYGYTF

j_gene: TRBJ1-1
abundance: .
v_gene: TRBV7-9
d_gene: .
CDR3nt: TGTGCCAGCAGCTTAATTTGGGGTCGGGGGGAGGTGAACACTGAAGCTTTCTTT
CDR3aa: CASSLIWGRGEVNTEAFF

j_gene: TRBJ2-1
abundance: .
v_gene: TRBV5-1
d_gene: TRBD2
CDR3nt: TGCGCCAGCAGCTTGGTTCTAGCGGGAGTCAATGAGCAGTTCTTC
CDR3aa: CASSLVLAGVNEQFF

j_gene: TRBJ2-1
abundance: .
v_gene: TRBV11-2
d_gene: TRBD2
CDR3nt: TGTGCCAGCAGCTTAGAAGTGGGGAGGGGTGAGCAGTTCTTC
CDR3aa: CASSLEVGRGEQFF

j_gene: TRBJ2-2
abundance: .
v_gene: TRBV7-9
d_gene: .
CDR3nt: TGTGCCAGCACCCCCAGACGGAGCACCGGGGAGCTGTTTTTT
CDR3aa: CASTPRRSTGELFF

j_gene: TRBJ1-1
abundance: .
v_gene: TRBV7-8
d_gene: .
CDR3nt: TGTGCCAGCAGCGATGGCTGGAACACTGAAGCTTTCTTT
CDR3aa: CASSDGWNTEAFF

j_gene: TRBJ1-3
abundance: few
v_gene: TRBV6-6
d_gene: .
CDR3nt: TGTGCCAGCAGGGCGGCGTTCTTCTCTGGAAACACCATATATTTT
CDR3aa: CASRAAFFSGNTIYF

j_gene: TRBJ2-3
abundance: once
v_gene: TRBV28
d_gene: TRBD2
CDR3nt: TGTGCCAGTGATCCCACTAGCGGGGGTGGGGCAGATACGCAGTATTTT
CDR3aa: CASDPTSGGGADTQYF

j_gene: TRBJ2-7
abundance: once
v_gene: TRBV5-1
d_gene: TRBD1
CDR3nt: TGCGCCAGCAGCCCACGGACAGGGGGTTTCCAAAAACCCTACGAGCAGTACTTC
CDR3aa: CASSPRTGGFQKPYEQYF

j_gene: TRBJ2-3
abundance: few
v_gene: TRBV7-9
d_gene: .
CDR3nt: TGTGCCAGCAGCTTAGTTTTTCGGGGAAGCACAGATACGCAGTATTTT
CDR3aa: CASSLVFRGSTDTQYF

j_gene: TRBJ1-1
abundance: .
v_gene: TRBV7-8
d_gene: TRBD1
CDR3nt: TGTGCCAGCAGCCCCGGACAGGGGGGCGATTGGAACACTGAAGCTTTCTTT
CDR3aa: CASSPGQGGDWNTEAFF